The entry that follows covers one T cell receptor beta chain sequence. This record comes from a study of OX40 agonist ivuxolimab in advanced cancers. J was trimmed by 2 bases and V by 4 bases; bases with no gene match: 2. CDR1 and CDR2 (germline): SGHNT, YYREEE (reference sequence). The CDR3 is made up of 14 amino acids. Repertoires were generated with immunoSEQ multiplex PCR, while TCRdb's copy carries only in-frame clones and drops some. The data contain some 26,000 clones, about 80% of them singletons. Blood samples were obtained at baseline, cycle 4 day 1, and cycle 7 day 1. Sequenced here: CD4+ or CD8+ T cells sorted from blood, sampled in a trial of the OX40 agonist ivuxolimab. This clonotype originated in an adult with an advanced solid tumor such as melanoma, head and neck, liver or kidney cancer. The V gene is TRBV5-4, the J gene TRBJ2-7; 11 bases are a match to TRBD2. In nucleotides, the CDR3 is TGTGCCAGCAGCCGTAGCGGGGGGGCCTACGAGCAGTACTTC. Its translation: CASSRSGGAYEQYF. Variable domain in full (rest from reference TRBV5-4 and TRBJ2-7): ETGVTQSPTHLIKTRGQQVTLRCSSQSGHNTVSWYQQALGQGPQFIFQYYREEENGRGNFPPRFSGLQFPNYSSELNVNALELDDSALYLCASSRSGGAYEQYFGPGTRLTVT.